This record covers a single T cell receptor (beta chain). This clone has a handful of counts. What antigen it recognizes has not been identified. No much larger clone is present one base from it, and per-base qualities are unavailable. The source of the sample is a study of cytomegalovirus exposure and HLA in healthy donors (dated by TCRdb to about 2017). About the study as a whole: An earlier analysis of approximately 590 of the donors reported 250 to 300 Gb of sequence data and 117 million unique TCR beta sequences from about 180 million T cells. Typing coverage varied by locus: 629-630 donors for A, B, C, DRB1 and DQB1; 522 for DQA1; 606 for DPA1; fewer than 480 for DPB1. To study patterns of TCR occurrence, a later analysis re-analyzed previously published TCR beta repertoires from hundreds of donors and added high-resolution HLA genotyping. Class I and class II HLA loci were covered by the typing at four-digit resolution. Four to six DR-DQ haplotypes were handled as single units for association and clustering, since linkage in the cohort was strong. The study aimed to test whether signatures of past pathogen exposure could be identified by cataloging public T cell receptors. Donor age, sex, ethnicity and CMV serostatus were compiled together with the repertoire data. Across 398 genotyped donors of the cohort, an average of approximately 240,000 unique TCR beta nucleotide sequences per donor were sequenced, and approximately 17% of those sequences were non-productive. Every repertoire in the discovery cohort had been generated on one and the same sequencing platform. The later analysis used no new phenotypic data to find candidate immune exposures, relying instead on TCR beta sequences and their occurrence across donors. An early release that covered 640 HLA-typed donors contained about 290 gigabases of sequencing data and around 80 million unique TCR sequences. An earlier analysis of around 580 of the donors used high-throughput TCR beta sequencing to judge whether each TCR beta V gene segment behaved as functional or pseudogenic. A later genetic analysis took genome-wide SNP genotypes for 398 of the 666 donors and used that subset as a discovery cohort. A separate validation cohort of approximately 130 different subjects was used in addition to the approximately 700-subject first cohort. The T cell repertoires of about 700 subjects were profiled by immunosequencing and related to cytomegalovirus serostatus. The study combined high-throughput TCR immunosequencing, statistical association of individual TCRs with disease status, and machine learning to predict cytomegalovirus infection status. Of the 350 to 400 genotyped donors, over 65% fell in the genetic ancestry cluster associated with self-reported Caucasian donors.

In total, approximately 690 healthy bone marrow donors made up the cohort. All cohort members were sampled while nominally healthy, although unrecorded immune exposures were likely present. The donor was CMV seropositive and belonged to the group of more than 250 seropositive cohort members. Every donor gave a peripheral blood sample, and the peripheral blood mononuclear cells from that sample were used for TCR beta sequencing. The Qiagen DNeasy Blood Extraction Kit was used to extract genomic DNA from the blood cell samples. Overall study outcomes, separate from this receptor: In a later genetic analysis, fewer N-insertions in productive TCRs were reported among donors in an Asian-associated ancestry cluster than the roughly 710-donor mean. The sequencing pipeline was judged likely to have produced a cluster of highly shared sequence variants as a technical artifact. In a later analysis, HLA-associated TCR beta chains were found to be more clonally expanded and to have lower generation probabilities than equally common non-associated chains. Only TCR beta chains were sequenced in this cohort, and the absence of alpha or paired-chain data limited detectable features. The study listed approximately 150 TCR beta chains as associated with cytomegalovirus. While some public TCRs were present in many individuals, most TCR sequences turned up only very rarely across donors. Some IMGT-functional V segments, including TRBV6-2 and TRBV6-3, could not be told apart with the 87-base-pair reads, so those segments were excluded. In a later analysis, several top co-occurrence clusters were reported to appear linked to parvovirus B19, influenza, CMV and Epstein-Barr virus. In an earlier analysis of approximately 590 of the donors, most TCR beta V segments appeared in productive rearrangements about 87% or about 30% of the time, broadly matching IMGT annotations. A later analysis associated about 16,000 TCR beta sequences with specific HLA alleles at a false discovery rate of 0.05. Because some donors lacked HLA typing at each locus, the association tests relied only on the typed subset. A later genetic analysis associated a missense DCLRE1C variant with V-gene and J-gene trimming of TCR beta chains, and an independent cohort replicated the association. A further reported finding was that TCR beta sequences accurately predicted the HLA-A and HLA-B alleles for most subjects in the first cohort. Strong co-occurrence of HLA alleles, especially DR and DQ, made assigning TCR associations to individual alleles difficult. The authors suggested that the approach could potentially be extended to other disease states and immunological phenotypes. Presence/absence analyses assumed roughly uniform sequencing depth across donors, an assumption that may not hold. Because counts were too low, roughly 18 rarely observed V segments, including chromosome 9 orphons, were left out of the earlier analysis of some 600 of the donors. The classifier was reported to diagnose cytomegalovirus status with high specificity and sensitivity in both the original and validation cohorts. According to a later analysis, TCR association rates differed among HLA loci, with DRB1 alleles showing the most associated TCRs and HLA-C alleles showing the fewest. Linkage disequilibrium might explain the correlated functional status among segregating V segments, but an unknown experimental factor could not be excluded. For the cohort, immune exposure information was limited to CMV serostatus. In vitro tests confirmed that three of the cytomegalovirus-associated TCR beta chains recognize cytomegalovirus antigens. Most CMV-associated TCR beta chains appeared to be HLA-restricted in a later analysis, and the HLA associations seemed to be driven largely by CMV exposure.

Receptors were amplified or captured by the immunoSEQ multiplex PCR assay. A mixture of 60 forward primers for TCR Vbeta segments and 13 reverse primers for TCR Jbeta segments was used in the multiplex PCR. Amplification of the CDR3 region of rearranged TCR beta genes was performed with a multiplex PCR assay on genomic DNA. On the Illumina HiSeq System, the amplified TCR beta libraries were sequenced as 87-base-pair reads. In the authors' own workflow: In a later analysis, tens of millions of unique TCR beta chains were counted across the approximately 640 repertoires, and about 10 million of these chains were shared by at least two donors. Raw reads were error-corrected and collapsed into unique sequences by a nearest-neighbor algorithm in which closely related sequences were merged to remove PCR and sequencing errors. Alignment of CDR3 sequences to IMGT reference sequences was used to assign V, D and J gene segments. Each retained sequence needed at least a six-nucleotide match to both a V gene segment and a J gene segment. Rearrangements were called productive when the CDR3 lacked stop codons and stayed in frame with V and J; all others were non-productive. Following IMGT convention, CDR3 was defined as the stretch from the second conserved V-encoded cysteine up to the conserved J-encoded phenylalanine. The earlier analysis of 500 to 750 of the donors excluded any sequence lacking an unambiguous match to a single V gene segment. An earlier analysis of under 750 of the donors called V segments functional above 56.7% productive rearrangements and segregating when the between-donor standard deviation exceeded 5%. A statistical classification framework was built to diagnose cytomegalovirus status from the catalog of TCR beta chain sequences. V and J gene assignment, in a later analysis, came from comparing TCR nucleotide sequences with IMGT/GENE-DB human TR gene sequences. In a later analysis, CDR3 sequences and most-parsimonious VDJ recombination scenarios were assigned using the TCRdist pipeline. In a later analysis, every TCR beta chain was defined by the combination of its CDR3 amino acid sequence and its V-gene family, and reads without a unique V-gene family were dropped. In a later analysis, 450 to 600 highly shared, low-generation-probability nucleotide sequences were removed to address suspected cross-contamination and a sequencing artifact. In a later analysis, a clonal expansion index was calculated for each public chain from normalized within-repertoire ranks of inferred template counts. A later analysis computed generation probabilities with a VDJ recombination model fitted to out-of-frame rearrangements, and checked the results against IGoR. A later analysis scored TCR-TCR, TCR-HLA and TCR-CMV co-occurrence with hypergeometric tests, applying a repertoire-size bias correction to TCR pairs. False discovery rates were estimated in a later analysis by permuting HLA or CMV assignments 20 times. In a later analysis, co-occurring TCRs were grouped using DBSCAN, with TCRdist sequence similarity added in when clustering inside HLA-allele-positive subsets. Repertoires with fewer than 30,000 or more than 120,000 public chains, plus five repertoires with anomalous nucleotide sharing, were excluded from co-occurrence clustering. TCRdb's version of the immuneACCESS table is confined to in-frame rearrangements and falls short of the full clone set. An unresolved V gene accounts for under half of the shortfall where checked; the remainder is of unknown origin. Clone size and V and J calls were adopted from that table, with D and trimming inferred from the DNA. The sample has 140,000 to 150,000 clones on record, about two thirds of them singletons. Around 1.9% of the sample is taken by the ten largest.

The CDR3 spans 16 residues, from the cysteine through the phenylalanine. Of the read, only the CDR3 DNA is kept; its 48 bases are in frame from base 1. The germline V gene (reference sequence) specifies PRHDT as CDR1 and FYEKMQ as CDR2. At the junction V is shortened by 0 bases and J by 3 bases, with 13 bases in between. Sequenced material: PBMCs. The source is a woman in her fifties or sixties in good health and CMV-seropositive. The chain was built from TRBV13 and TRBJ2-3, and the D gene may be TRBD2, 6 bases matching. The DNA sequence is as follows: TGTGCCAGCAGCTTAGGCCTGGGACTGGAGACAGATACGCAGTATTTT. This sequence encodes CASSLGLGLETDTQYF. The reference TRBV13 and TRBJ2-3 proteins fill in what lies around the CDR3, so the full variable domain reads AAGVIQSPRHLIKEKRETATLKCYPIPRHDTVYWYQQGPGQDPQFLISFYEKMQSDKGSIPDRFSAQQFSDYHSELNMSSLELGDSALYFCASSLGLGLETDTQYFGPGTRLTVL.